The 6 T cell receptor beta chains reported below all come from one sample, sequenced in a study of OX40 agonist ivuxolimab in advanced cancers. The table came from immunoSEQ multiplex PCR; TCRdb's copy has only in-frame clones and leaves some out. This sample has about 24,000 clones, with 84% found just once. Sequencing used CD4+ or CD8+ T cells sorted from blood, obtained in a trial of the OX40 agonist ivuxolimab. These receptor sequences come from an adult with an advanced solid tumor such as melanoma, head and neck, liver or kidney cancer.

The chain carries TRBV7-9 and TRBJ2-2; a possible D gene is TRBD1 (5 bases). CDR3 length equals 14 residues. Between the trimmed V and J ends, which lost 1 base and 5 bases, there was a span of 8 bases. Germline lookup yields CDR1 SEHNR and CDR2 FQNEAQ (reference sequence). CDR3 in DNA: TGTGCCAGCAGCTTAGAAGGGGCTACCGGGGAGCTGTTTTTT. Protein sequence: CASSLEGATGELFF.

CDR3 bases: TGTGCCAGTAGTAAGACAGGGGTCACCGGGGAGCTGTTTTTT. This gives the protein CASSKTGVTGELFF. The chain has TRBV19 and TRBJ2-2; 8 nucleotides agree with TRBD1. CDR3 length: 14 residues. CDR1 is LNHDA and CDR2 is SQIVND in the germline V gene (reference sequence). Trimming cost V 4 bases and J 4 bases; bases outside gene matches: 2. The full variable domain, its missing parts supplied by reference TRBV19 and TRBJ2-2, is DGGITQSPKYLFRKEGQNVTLSCEQNLNHDAMYWYRQDPGQGLRLIYYSQIVNDFQKGDIAEGYSVSREKKESFPLTVTSAQKNPTAFYLCASSKTGVTGELFFGEGSRLTVL.

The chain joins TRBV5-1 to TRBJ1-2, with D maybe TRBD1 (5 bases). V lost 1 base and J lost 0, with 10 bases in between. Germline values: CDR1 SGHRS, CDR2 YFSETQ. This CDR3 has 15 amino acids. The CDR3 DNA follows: TGCGCCAGCAGCTTGCCAGAGACAGCTAACTATGGCTACACCTTC. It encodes CASSLPETANYGYTF.

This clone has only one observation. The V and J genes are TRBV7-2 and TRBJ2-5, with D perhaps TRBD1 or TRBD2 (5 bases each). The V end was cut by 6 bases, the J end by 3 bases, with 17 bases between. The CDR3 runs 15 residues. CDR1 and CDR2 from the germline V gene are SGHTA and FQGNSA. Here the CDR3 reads CASSRTGTPEETQYF. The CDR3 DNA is TGTGCCAGCAGTCGGACCGGGACGCCCGAAGAGACCCAGTACTTC.

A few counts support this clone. The CDR3 region is CASTLQGAYNEQFF. For the CDR3, the DNA is TGTGCCAGCACCTTACAGGGAGCTTACAATGAGCAGTTCTTC. The chain links TRBV27 to TRBJ2-1; the D gene is possibly TRBD1 (6 bases). The germline V gene has CDR1 MNHEY and CDR2 SMNVEV (reference sequence). This CDR3 has 14 residues. Trimming stripped 7 bases from V and 4 bases from J, with 14 bases between.

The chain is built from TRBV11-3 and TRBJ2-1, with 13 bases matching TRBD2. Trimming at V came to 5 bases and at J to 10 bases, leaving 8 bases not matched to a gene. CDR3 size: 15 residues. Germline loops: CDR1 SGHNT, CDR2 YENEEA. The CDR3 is CASSPGLAGVLEQFF. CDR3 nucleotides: TGTGCCAGCAGCCCCGGACTAGCGGGAGTATTAGAGCAGTTCTTC.